One and the same sample provided the 3 T cell receptor beta chains below, sequenced in a study of OX40 agonist ivuxolimab in advanced cancers. The repertoire was sequenced with immunoSEQ multiplex PCR; TCRdb's copy has only in-frame clones and lacks some. The sample lists approximately 61,000 clones; about nine tenths were seen once. Sequenced here: CD4+ or CD8+ T cells sorted from blood, sampled in a trial of the OX40 agonist ivuxolimab. Receptors originate from an adult with an advanced solid tumor such as melanoma, head and neck, liver or kidney cancer.

This sequence joins TRBV7-8 and TRBJ1-4; unclear D gene. Germline values: CDR1 SGHVS, CDR2 FQNEAQ. Trimming left V 1 base short and J 10 bases short, with 16 bases between. The CDR3 is made up of 15 amino acids. This chain's CDR3 is CASSLVSDVKGKLFF. CDR3 DNA sequence: TGTGCCAGCAGCTTAGTGTCAGATGTCAAGGGAAAACTGTTTTTT.

This chain connects TRBV2 to TRBJ2-1; no clear D. V shed 11 bases and J shed 9 bases, with 14 bases lying between them. The CDR3 length is 11 residues. CDR1 and CDR2 from the germline V gene are SNHLY and FYNNEI. CDR3 coding DNA: TGTGCCGTTTACAAGAGCAGTGAGCAGTTCTTC. It translates to CAVYKSSEQFF.

On this clone: One end of the junction fails to match germline, which may point to a read error. The rearrangement joins TRBV6-1 to TRBJ1-2; D is uncertain. Germline CDR1 and CDR2: MNHNS and SASEGT. The CDR3 length is 12 residues. CDR3 nucleotides: TGTGCCAGCAGAGAAGGGCCCTATGGCTACACCTTC. As protein: CASREGPYGYTF.